Below, 2 T cell receptor beta chains from the same sample are listed, as sequenced in a study of shared clonotypes between healthy human individuals. Clones were read by immunoSEQ multiplex PCR, and TCRdb kept only the in-frame ones, dropping some. The table has 400,000 to 500,000 clones, 76% seen once; the top ten hold 10% to 15%. Sequenced input: PBMCs. Receptors originate from a woman in her forties in good health. Some clones in this sample may be carry-over from other donors' samples.

This clone occurred once. The same CDR3 also results from other DNA sequences found in this sample. The chain couples TRBV19 to TRBJ1-3; D is unresolved. The germline V gene has CDR1 LNHDA and CDR2 SQIVND (reference sequence). CDR3 length equals 12 residues. V was trimmed by 6 bases and J by 0 bases, leaving 3 bases between them. The chain's CDR3 is CASRSSGNTIYF. In DNA form, the CDR3 reads TGTGCCAGTAGGAGCTCTGGAAACACCATATATTTT. The entire variable domain, with the rest obtained from reference TRBV19 and TRBJ1-3, is as follows: DGGITQSPKYLFRKEGQNVTLSCEQNLNHDAMYWYRQDPGQGLRLIYYSQIVNDFQKGDIAEGYSVSREKKESFPLTVTSAQKNPTAFYLCASRSSGNTIYFGEGSWLTVV.

This clone was observed at least ten times. In DNA form, the CDR3 reads TGTGCCAGCAGCTACAGGGTCCAAGAGACCCAGTACTTC. Translated, it gives CASSYRVQETQYF. The rearrangement links TRBV7-2 to TRBJ2-5, with D perhaps TRBD1 (6 bases). This CDR3 comprises 13 residues. Germline V gives CDR1 SGHTA, CDR2 FQGNSA. Trimming stripped 4 bases from V and 1 base from J, with 7 bases between.